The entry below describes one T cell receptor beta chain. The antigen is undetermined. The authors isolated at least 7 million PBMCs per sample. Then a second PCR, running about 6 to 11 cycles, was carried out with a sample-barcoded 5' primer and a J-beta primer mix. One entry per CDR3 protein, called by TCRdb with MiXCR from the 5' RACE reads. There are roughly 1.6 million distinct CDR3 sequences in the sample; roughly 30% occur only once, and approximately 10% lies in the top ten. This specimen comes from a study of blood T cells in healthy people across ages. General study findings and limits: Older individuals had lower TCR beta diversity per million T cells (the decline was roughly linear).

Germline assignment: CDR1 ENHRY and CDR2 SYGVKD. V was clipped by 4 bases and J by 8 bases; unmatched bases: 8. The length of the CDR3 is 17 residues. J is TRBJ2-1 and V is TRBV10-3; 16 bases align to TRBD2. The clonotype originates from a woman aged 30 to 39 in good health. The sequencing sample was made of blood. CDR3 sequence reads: CAISGSGTSGRAYEQFF. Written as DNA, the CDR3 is TGTGCCATCAGTGGCTCAGGGACTAGCGGGAGGGCCTATGAGCAGTTCTTC.